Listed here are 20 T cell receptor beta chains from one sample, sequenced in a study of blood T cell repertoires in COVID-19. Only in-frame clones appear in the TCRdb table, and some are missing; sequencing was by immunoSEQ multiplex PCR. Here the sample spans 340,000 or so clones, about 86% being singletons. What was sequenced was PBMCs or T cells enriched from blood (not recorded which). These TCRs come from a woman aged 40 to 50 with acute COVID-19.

The CDR3 DNA reads TGTGCCAGCAGTGAAGGGGGACAGGGGGCTAGAGCTTTCTTT. Protein product: CASSEGGQGARAFF. This sequence joins TRBV6-1 and TRBJ1-1, with TRBD1 matching 12 bases. V trimming: 1 base; J trimming: 10 bases; junction bases outside the gene matches: 4. This CDR3 is built from 14 residues. Germline V gene data show CDR1 as MNHNS and CDR2 as SASEGT.

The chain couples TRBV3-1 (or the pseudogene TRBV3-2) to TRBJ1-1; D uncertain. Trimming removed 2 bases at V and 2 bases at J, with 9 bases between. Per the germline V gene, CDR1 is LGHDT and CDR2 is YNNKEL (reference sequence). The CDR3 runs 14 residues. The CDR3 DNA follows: TGTGCCAGCAGCCAATCGGGAGGTAACACTGAAGCTTTCTTT. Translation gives CASSQSGGNTEAFF.

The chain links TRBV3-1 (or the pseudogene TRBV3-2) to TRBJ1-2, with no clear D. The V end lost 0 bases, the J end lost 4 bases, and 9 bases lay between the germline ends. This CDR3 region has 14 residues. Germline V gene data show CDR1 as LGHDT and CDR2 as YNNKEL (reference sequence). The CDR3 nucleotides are TGTGCCAGCAGCCAAGAGTGGAGATCCTATGGCTACACCTTC. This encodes CASSQEWRSYGYTF.

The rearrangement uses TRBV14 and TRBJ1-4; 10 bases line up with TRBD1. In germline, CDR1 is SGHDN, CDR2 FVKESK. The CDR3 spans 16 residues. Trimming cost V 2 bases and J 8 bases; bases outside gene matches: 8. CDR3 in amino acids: CASSQQTGQGGEKLFF. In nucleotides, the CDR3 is TGTGCCAGCAGCCAACAGACAGGACAGGGGGGCGAAAAACTGTTTTTT.

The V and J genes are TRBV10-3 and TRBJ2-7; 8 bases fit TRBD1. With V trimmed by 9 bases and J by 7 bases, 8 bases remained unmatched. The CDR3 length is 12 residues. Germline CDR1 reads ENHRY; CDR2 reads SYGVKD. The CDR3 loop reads CAMGTGVGEQYF. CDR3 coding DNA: TGTGCCATGGGGACAGGTGTGGGGGAGCAGTACTTC.

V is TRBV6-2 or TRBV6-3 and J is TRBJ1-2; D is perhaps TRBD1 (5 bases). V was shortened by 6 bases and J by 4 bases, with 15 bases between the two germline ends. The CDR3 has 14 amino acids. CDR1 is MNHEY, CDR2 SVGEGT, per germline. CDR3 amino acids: CASSSNGAFYGYTF. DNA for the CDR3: TGTGCCAGCAGCTCGAATGGGGCTTTCTATGGCTACACCTTC.

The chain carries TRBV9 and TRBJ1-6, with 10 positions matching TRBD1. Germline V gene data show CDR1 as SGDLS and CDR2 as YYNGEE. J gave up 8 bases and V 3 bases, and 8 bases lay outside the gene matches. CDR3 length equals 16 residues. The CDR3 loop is CASSDGTGASYSPLHF. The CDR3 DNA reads TGTGCCAGCAGCGACGGGACAGGGGCAAGTTATTCACCCCTCCACTTT.

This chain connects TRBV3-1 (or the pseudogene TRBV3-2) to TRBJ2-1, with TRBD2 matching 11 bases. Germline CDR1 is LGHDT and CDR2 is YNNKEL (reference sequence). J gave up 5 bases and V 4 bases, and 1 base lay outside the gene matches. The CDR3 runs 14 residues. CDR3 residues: CASSLSGRDNEQFF. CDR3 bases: TGTGCCAGCAGCCTTAGCGGGAGGGACAATGAGCAGTTCTTC.

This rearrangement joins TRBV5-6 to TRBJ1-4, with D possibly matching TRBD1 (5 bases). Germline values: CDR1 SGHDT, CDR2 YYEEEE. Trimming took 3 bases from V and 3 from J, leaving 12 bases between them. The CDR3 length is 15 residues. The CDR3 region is CASSWRGLANEKLFF. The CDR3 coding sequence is TGTGCCAGCAGCTGGAGGGGTTTGGCTAATGAAAAACTGTTTTTT.

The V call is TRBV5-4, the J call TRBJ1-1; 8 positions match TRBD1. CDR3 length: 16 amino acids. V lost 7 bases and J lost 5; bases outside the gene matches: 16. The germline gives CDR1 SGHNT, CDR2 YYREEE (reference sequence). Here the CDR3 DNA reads TGTGCCAGCTCACCCGACAGGGGCCTACTGGGGACTGAAGCTTTCTTT. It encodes CASSPDRGLLGTEAFF.

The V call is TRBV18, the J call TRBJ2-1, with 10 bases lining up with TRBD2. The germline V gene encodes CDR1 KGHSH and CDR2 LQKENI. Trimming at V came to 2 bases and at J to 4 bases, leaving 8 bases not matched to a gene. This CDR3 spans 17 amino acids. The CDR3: CASSPKVGLATYNEQFF. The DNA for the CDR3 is TGTGCCAGCTCACCAAAGGTGGGACTAGCGACTTACAATGAGCAGTTCTTC.

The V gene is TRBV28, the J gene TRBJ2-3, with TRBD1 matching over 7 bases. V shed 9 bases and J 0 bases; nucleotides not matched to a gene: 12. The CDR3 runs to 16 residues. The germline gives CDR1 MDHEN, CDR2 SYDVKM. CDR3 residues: CASPRGSLASTDTQYF. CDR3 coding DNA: TGTGCCAGTCCCAGGGGGTCACTCGCTAGCACAGATACGCAGTATTTT.

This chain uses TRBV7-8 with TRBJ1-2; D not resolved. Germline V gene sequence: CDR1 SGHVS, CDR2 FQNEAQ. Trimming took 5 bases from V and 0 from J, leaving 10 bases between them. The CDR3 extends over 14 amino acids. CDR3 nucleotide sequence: TGTGCCAGCAGCCCATTAATAGCTAACTATGGCTACACCTTC. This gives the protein CASSPLIANYGYTF.

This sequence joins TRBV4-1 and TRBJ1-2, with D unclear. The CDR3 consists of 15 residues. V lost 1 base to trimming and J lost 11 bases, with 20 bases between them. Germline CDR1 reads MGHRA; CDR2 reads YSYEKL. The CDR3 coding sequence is TGCGCCAGCAGCCAAGGGTACCAGGTTGCTCTACCGTACACCTTC. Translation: CASSQGYQVALPYTF.

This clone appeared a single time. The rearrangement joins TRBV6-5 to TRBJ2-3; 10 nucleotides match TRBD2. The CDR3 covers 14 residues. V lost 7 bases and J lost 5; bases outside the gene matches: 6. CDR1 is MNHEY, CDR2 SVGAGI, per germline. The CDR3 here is CASKISGGGDTQYF. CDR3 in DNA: TGTGCCAGCAAGATCAGCGGGGGGGGAGATACGCAGTATTTT.

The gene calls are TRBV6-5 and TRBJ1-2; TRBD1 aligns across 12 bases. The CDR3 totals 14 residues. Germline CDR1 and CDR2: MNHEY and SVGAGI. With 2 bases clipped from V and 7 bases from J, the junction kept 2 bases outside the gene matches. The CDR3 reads CASSYGTGGGGYTF. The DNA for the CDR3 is TGTGCCAGCAGTTACGGGACAGGGGGCGGTGGCTACACCTTC.

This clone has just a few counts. The CDR3 loop reads CASSSTGGGNQPQHF. The CDR3 DNA is TGTGCCAGCAGTTCGACAGGTGGGGGCAATCAGCCCCAGCATTTT. The chain combines TRBV27 with TRBJ1-5, with TRBD1 as a possible D gene (6 bases). This CDR3 is 15 amino acids long. Germline CDR1 is MNHEY and CDR2 is SMNVEV (reference sequence). Between the trimmed V and J ends, which lost 4 bases and 2 bases, there was a span of 12 bases.

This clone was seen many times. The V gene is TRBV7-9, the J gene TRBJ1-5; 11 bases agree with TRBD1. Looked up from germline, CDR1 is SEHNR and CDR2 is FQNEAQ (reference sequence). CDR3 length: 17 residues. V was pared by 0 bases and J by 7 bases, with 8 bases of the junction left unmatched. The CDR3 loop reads CASSLARGQGVNQPQHF. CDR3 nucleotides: TGTGCCAGCAGCTTAGCTAGGGGACAGGGGGTAAACCAGCCCCAGCATTTT.

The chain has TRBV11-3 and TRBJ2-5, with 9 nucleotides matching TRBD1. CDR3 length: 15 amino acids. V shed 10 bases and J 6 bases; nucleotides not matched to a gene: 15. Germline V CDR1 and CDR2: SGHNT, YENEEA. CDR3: CAIPGQGLAWKTQYF. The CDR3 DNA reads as TGTGCCATCCCGGGACAGGGTCTCGCTTGGAAGACCCAGTACTTC. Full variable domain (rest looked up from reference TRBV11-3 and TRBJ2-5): EAGVVQSPRYKIIEKKQPVAFWCNPISGHNTLYWYLQNLGQGPELLIRYENEEAVDDSQLPKDRFSAERLKGVDSTLKIQPAELGDSAVYLCAIPGQGLAWKTQYFGPGTRLLVL.

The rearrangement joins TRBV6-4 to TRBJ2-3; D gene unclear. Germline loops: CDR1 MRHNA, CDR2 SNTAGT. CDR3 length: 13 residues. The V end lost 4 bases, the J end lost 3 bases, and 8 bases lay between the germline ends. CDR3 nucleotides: TGTGCCAGCAGTGCAACAGAGACAGATACGCAGTATTTT. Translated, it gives CASSATETDTQYF.